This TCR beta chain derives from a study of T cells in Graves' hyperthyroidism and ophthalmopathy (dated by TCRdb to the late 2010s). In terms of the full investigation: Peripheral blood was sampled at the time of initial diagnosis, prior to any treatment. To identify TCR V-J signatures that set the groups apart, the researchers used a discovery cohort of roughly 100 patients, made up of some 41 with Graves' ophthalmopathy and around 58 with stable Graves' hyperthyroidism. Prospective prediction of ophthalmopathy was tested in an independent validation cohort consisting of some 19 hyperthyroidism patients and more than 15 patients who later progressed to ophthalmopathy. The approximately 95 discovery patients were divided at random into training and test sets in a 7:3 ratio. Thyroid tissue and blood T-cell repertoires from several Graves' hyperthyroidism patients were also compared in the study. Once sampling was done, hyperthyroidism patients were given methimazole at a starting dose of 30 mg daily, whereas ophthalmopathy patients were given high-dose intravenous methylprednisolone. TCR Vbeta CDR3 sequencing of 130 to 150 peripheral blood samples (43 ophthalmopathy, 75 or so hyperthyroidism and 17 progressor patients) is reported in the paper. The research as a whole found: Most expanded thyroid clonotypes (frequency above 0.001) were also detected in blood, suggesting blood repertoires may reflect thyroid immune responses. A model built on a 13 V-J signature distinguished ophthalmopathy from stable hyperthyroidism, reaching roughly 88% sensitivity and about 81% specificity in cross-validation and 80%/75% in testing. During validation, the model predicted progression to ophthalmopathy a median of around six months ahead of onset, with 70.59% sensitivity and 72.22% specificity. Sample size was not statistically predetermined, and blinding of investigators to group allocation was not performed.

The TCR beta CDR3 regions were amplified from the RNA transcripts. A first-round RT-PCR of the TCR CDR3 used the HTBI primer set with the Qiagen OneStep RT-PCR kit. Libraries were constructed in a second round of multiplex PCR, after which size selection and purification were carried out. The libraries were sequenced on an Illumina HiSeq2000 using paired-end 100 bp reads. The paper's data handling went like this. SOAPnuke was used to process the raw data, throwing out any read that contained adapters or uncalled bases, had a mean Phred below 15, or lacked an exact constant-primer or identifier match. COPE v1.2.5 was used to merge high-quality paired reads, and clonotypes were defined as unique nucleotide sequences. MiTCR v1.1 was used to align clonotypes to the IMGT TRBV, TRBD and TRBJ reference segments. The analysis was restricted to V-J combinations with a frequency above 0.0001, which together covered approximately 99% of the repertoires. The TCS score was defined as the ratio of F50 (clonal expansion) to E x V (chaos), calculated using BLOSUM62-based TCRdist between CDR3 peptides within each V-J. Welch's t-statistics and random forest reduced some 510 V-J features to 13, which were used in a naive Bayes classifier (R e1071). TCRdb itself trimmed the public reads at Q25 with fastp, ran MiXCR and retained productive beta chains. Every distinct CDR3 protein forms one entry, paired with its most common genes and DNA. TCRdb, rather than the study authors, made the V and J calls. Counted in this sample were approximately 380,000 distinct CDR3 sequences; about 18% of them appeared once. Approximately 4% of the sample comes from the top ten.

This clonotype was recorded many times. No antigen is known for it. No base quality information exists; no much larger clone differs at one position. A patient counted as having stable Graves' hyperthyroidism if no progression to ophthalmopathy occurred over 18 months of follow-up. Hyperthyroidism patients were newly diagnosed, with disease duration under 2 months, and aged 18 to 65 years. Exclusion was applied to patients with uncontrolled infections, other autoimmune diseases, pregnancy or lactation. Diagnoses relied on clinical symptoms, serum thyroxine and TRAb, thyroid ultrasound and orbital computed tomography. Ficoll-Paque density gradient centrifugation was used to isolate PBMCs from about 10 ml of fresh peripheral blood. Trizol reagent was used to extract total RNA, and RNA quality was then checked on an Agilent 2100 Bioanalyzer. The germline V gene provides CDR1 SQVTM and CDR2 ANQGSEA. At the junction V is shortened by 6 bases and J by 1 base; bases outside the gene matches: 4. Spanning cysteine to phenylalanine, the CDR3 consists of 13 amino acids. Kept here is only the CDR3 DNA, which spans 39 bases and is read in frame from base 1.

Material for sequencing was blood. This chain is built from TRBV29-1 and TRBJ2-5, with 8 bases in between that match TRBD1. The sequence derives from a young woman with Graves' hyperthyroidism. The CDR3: CSVEDRAQETQYF. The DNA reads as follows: TGCAGCGTCGAGGACAGGGCCCAAGAGACCCAGTACTTC.